The source of this T cell receptor (beta chain) is a study of OX40 agonist ivuxolimab in advanced cancers. About the full investigation: Ivuxolimab was a fully human IgG2 agonistic monoclonal antibody targeting the costimulatory receptor OX40 (CD134). The point of sequencing TCRbeta in the periphery was to test whether ivuxolimab changed TCR sequence diversity and drove clonal T-cell expansion. In the dose-escalation cohort, 65% to 90% of patients were male, and the mean age was about 55 years, with a range of roughly 23 to 85. Prior anti-PD-1, anti-PD-L1 or anti-CTLA-4 therapy was permitted, and checkpoint inhibitors had been received by about 37% of dose-escalation patients. Partial responses occurred in three dose-escalation patients: two with cutaneous melanoma and one with hepatocellular carcinoma. The monotherapy dose-escalation portion (N of about 49 patients) of the phase I ivuxolimab trial is reported in the paper. Of the approximately 50 patients in dose escalation, 19 had hepatocellular carcinoma, around 15 had melanoma, 9 had renal cell carcinoma and 9 had head and neck cancer. Intravenous ivuxolimab was administered to patients every 2 weeks at six dose levels: 0.01, 0.1, 0.3, 1.5, 3 and 10 mg/kg. On the study overall, not on this receptor specifically: Partial responders in the 0.1-3.0 mg/kg groups had among the lowest normalized peripheral clonal expansion, especially among CD8+ T cells. Which antigens the clonally expanded peripheral T cells were specific for was not determined. After ivuxolimab, CD8+ T cells had more expanded clones than CD4+ T cells on average. At doses of 0.1 to 3.0 mg/kg, clonal expansion of both CD4+ and CD8+ T cells in blood was seen between baseline and week 6. Low levels of normalized T-cell clonal expansion were also seen in some patients who did not respond.

With regard to this clone: The target of this receptor is not known. Base qualities are not at hand, and no much larger clone is one base apart.

For sequencing of the TCRbeta CDR3 region, genomic DNA was extracted from the sorted cells. The immunoSEQ Assay was used to sequence the TCRbeta CDR3 regions. TCRdb carries this immuneACCESS record with in-frame sequences only. Its versions omit some clonotypes, under half of them owing to an unresolved V gene in the studies checked, with the rest unexplained. The sample contains tens of thousands of clones, around 84% of them found a single time. Of the sample, under 25% falls within the top ten clones. From its cysteine to its phenylalanine, the CDR3 spans 12 amino acids. Of all the DNA, just the CDR3 is kept, 36 bases in frame from base 1. Per the germline V gene (reference sequence), MNHNY is the CDR1 and SVGAGI is the CDR2. Patients with a history of autoimmune disease or receiving systemic immunosuppression were excluded from the trial. Peripheral blood for TCR sequencing was collected from all dose cohorts at baseline, on cycle 4 day 1, and on cycle 7 day 1. The samples were drawn from a first-in-human, open-label, multicenter phase I dose-escalation trial of ivuxolimab. The trial enrolled adults with locally advanced or metastatic head and neck squamous cell, hepatocellular, melanoma or renal cell carcinoma. Before TCR sequencing, CD4+ T cells and CD8+ T cells were sorted from peripheral blood as separate populations.

This sequence was found in an adult with an advanced solid tumor such as melanoma, head and neck, liver or kidney cancer. The specimen was CD4+ or CD8+ T cells sorted from blood, collected in a trial of the OX40 agonist ivuxolimab. This chain joins TRBV6-6 to TRBJ2-2; the D segment could be TRBD2, given 5 matching bases. The sequence in DNA is TGTGCAGTTGAGGGGAACACCGGGGAGCTGTTTTTT. It codes for CAVEGNTGELFF.